What follows are 2 T cell receptor beta chains derived from one specimen sequenced in a study of graft-versus-host responses after intestinal transplantation. Generated by immunoSEQ multiplex PCR, the TCRdb table keeps only in-frame clones and is missing some. The table includes about 69,000 clones, roughly 92% detected once. The sample consisted of bone marrow, taken 700 to 750 days after intestinal transplantation. Every receptor here comes from a human patient who received an intestinal transplant, so some T cells may come from the graft donor.

J is TRBJ2-1 and V is TRBV10-3; D is perhaps TRBD2 (5 bases). Germline CDR1 ENHRY, CDR2 SYGVKD. The CDR3 sequence is 13 residues long. V lost 6 bases, J lost 9 bases, and 15 bases lay in between. CDR3 in DNA: TGTGCCATCAGGAGGGATCCGCATGGTGAGCAGTTCTTC. Amino acid sequence: CAIRRDPHGEQFF.

The chain links TRBV7-3 to TRBJ2-7; D tentatively reads TRBD1 or TRBD2 (5 bases each). CDR1 SGHTA and CDR2 FQGTGA come from the germline V gene. The CDR3 is 13 amino acids. V shed 5 bases and J shed 7 bases, with 15 bases lying between them. The CDR3 sequence: CASSIYGDGEQYF. As DNA, the CDR3 is TGTGCCAGCAGCATTTACGGGGACGGTGAGCAGTACTTC.